The 17 T cell receptor beta chains given below trace back to one sample, sequenced in a study of control samples from healthy donors and cancer patients. Libraries were prepared by immunoSEQ multiplex PCR; TCRdb keeps only in-frame clonotypes and omits some of them. The sample has around 89,000 clones, roughly 82% seen once; the top ten hold approximately 9.8%. The sample consisted of blood. The receptors stem from a woman in her fifties or sixties in good health.

The chain has TRBV2 and TRBJ1-2; D is perhaps TRBD1 (5 bases). V dropped 3 bases and J dropped 0 bases, with 14 bases sitting between them. The CDR3 spans 16 residues. Germline loops: CDR1 SNHLY, CDR2 FYNNEI. CDR3 amino acids: CASSDFTGGANYGYTF. CDR3 sequence (DNA): TGTGCCAGCAGTGACTTCACAGGCGGAGCTAACTATGGCTACACCTTC.

The rearrangement uses TRBV5-1 and TRBJ2-7; D is unclear. The CDR3 is 13 residues long. The V end was cut by 1 base, the J end by 4 bases, with 9 bases between. Germline CDR1 is SGHRS and CDR2 is YFSETQ. CDR3 sequence: CASSLLSGYEQYF. CDR3 nucleotide sequence: TGCGCCAGCAGCTTGTTGTCCGGGTACGAGCAGTACTTC.

The chain joins TRBV5-5 to TRBJ2-7, with 8 positions matching TRBD1. Germline-derived CDR1 and CDR2 are SGHKS and YYEKEE (reference sequence). The CDR3 spans 16 residues. V shed 4 bases, J shed 1 base, and the junction held 10 bases outside the gene matches. The CDR3 here is CASSLGAGGISYEQYF. DNA of the CDR3: TGTGCCAGCAGCCTTGGGGCAGGGGGCATTTCCTACGAGCAGTACTTC.

The chain recombines TRBV28 with TRBJ2-2; 9 bases line up with TRBD1. V was pared by 5 bases and J by 5 bases, with 0 bases of the junction left unmatched. The CDR3 loop spans 13 amino acids. Germline V gives CDR1 MDHEN, CDR2 SYDVKM. The CDR3 here is CASSGQGTGELFF. The CDR3, as DNA: TGTGCCAGCAGTGGACAGGGGACCGGGGAGCTGTTTTTT.

V usage is TRBV7-2 and J usage is TRBJ2-3, with 13 bases fitting TRBD2. The CDR3 spans 17 residues. From germline, CDR1 is SGHTA and CDR2 FQGNSA. Trimming removed 5 bases from V and 1 base from J; junction bases left unmatched: 6. Here the CDR3 reads CASSTRTSGRGTDTQYF. CDR3 bases: TGTGCCAGCAGCACCCGGACTAGCGGGAGAGGCACAGATACGCAGTATTTT.

CDR3 DNA: TGTGCCAGTAGTATAGATCTGCCGGGGGAGAGGGGAAAACTGTTTTTT. Encoded protein: CASSIDLPGERGKLFF. V and J are TRBV19 and TRBJ1-4, with D perhaps matching TRBD1 (5 bases). V was cut by 0 bases and J by 10 bases, with 18 bases left in between. Germline V gene lookup returns CDR1 LNHDA and CDR2 SQIVND (reference sequence). The CDR3 totals 16 residues. Full variable domain (rest looked up from reference TRBV19 and TRBJ1-4): DGGITQSPKYLFRKEGQNVTLSCEQNLNHDAMYWYRQDPGQGLRLIYYSQIVNDFQKGDIAEGYSVSREKKESFPLTVTSAQKNPTAFYLCASSIDLPGERGKLFFGSGTQLSVL.

This clone was seen only a few times. The V and J genes are TRBV5-1 and TRBJ1-1, with 7 bases fitting TRBD1. Trimming cost V 5 bases and J 4 bases; bases outside gene matches: 17. The CDR3 contains 17 residues. Per the germline V gene, CDR1 is SGHRS and CDR2 is YFSETQ. This chain's CDR3 is CASRRYDRDIRGTEAFF. CDR3 coding DNA: TGCGCCAGCAGGCGTTACGACAGGGACATAAGGGGCACTGAAGCTTTCTTT.

This chain connects TRBV27 to TRBJ1-1, with D unresolved. Germline V gives CDR1 MNHEY, CDR2 SMNVEV (reference sequence). The ends were cut back, 2 bases at V and 4 bases at J, with 8 bases in the middle. CDR3 length equals 13 residues. The CDR3 region has the DNA TGTGCCAGCAGTTTAAAGTGGTCCACTGAAGCTTTCTTT. Its translation is CASSLKWSTEAFF.

Concerning this clone itself: Other DNA sequences from this sample encode an identical CDR3 as well. DNA for the CDR3: TGTGCCAGCAGTTTCCTCGCGGGCACAGATACGCAGTATTTT. This codes for CASSFLAGTDTQYF. This chain connects TRBV28 to TRBJ2-3; D is unclear. Germline CDR1 and CDR2: MDHEN and SYDVKM. The CDR3 has 14 amino acids. V lost 3 bases and J 1 base, leaving 8 bases between the germline ends.

This clone was counted a single time. In the same sample, other DNA sequences code for this CDR3. J is TRBJ2-2 and V is TRBV7-2, with D possibly matching TRBD2 (6 bases). The CDR3 is made up of 15 amino acids. Per the germline V gene, CDR1 is SGHTA and CDR2 is FQGNSA. V was pared by 2 bases and J by 2 bases, with 9 bases between. As DNA, the CDR3 is TGTGCCAGCAGCTTAACGCGGGGCAACACCGGGGAGCTGTTTTTT. It specifies CASSLTRGNTGELFF.

V gene TRBV19 combines with J gene TRBJ2-3; 12 nucleotides match TRBD2. Germline CDR1 is LNHDA and CDR2 is SQIVND (reference sequence). J lost 4 bases, V lost 4 bases, and 6 bases had no gene match. CDR3 size: 16 residues. CDR3 residues: CASSTRLAGDPDTQYF. As DNA, the CDR3 is TGTGCCAGTAGTACTCGACTAGCGGGGGACCCAGATACGCAGTATTTT.

This clone has just one count. The rearrangement uses TRBV28 and TRBJ2-2; the D gene is possibly TRBD2 (6 bases). CDR1 is MDHEN and CDR2 is SYDVKM in the germline V gene. The CDR3 extends over 13 amino acids. Deletions cut 4 bases from V and 6 bases from J, with 9 bases between. As DNA, the CDR3 is TGTGCCAGCAGTTGGGAGGAGTCCGGGGAGCTGTTTTTT. Translation gives CASSWEESGELFF.

This rearrangement joins TRBV29-1 to TRBJ2-1, with 9 bases identical to TRBD1. Germline CDR1 and CDR2: SQVTM and ANQGSEA. J lost 6 bases, V lost 7 bases, and 7 bases had no gene match. This CDR3 is built from 13 residues. CDR3 in DNA: TGCAGCGCCGGGACAGGGAGTTCCAATGAGCAGTTCTTC. Translation: CSAGTGSSNEQFF.

The chain carries TRBV4-1 and TRBJ2-1, with unresolved D. Germline V gene data show CDR1 as MGHRA and CDR2 as YSYEKL. The CDR3 has 16 amino acids. Trimming removed 1 base at V and 1 base at J, with 11 bases between. The CDR3 coding sequence is TGCGCCAGCAGCCAAGTTAATATGGTTTCCTACAATGAGCAGTTCTTC. This encodes CASSQVNMVSYNEQFF.

The rearrangement joins TRBV2 to TRBJ2-7, with a possible D match to TRBD1 (6 bases). Looked up from germline, CDR1 is SNHLY and CDR2 is FYNNEI. V was shortened by 4 bases and J by 3 bases, with 16 bases between the two germline ends. The CDR3 has 15 residues. As DNA, the CDR3 is TGTGCCAGCAGTGTGGAAACCCCCAGGGGCTACGAGCAGTACTTC. Protein sequence: CASSVETPRGYEQYF.

The V gene is TRBV6-1, the J gene TRBJ2-6; D not resolved. Germline lookup yields CDR1 MNHNS and CDR2 SASEGT. V was cut by 2 bases and J by 2 bases, with 7 bases left in between. The CDR3 length is 15 residues. In DNA form, the CDR3 reads TGTGCCAGCAGTGAAATTGGGACTGGGGCCAACGTCCTGACTTTC. This sequence encodes CASSEIGTGANVLTF.

The V and J genes are TRBV5-5 and TRBJ2-5, with D possibly TRBD2 on 6 matching bases. Germline CDR1 SGHKS, CDR2 YYEKEE (reference sequence). The V and J ends lost 0 bases and 4 bases respectively, with 19 bases between them. The CDR3 is made up of 17 amino acids. For the CDR3, the DNA is TGTGCCAGCAGCTTGGAGATCTGGCTGGGGGGAATAGAGACCCAGTACTTC. This gives the protein CASSLEIWLGGIETQYF.